This TCR beta chain was obtained from a study of cytomegalovirus exposure and HLA in healthy donors. General study results and limits: The classifier reportedly diagnosed cytomegalovirus status with high specificity and sensitivity.

60 Vbeta and 13 Jbeta primers were used in PCR. Profiled with immunoSEQ multiplex PCR; TCRdb holds only in-frame clones, not every one. The sample includes under 150,000 clones, about 84% of them seen just once. On this clone: What it recognizes is unknown.

The CDR3 is 18 residues long. V dropped 0 bases and J dropped 8; count of bases not matched to a gene: 12. The germline CDR1 and CDR2 sequences are SGHRS and YFSETQ. The specimen was PBMCs. This receptor was obtained from a woman between 40 and 55 years old in good health and CMV-seropositive. The J gene is TRBJ2-1, the V gene TRBV5-1, with 12 bases matching TRBD2. The CDR3 DNA reads as TGCGCCAGCAGCTTGGCCCCTCCTAGCGGGAGGGCCTTCGATGAGCAGTTCTTC. It translates to CASSLAPPSGRAFDEQFF.